This T cell receptor beta chain appears in the sequencing data of a study of high-grade serous ovarian cancer treatment subgroups. As for the study in general: Mean per sample: around 13,000 reads, about 7,000 unique TCR beta rearrangements.

Clones were sequenced by immunoSEQ multiplex PCR, and TCRdb holds only the in-frame ones, with some missing. The sample lists about 16,000 clones, approximately 76% occurring once. Tumor tissue was taken before any definitive surgery or chemotherapy was given. The study, taken as a whole, reports: Different patients shared almost no repertoire; same-patient tumors shared about 0.095 to 0.85.

The count of this clone is one. Its antigen is as yet unknown. Germline V lookup: CDR1 SGHAT, CDR2 FQNNGV. V lost 0 bases to trimming and J lost 2 bases, with 11 bases between them. The CDR3 consists of 15 residues. The receptor was isolated from a human donor with high-grade serous ovarian cancer. The chain recombines TRBV11-2 with TRBJ2-7; possible D gene TRBD2, 6 bases. The sample was tumor tissue. In DNA, the CDR3 is TGTGCCAGCAGCTTAGATGGAGGGGCCACCTACGAGCAGTACTTC. Amino acid sequence: CASSLDGGATYEQYF.